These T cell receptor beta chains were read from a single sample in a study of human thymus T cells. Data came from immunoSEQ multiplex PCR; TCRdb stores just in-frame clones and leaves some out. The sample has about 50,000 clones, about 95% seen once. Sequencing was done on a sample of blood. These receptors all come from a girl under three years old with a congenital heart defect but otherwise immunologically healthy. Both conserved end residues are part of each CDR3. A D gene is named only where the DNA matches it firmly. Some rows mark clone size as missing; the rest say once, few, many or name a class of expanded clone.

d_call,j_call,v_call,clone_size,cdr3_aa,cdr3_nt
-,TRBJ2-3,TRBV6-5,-,CASSYRMTGSTDTQYF,TGTGCCAGCAGTTACCGAATGACAGGCAGCACAGATACGCAGTATTTT
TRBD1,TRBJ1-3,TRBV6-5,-,CASRSQGARWDTIYF,TGTGCCAGCAGATCCCAGGGGGCGCGGTGGGACACCATATATTTT
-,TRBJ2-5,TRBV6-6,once,CASRTRDNYQETQYF,TGTGCCAGCAGAACCCGGGACAACTACCAAGAGACCCAGTACTTC
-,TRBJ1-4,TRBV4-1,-,CASSQVFRGQEKLFF,TGCGCCAGCAGCCAAGTTTTCCGGGGCCAGGAAAAACTGTTTTTT
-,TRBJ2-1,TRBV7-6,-,CASSLGLDNEQFF,TGTGCCAGCAGCTTAGGCCTCGACAATGAGCAGTTCTTC
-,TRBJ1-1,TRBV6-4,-,CASSVGRGTEAFF,TGTGCCAGCAGTGTAGGGCGGGGCACTGAAGCTTTCTTT
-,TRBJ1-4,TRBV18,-,CASSPQTNEKLFF,TGTGCCAGCTCTCCACAAACTAATGAAAAACTGTTTTTT
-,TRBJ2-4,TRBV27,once,CASSLAYRAIQYF,TGTGCCAGCAGTTTAGCCTACAGGGCCATTCAGTACTTC
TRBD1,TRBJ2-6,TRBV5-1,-,CASSPRMDRGHGANVLTF,TGCGCCAGCTCCCCGCGAATGGACAGGGGGCATGGGGCCAACGTCCTGACTTTC
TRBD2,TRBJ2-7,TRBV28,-,CASRPGLAGVYEQYF,TGTGCCAGCAGACCGGGACTAGCGGGAGTCTACGAGCAGTACTTC
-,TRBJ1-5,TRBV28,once,CASSINQPQHF,TGTGCCAGCAGCATTAATCAGCCCCAGCATTTT
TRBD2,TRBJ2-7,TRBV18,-,CASSPPRPSGGDYEQYF,TGTGCCAGCTCACCACCGAGGCCTAGCGGGGGAGACTACGAGCAGTACTTC
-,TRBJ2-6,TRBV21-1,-,CASSKGGQDLSGANVLTF,TGTGCCAGCAGCAAAGGAGGACAGGATCTCTCTGGGGCCAACGTCCTGACTTTC
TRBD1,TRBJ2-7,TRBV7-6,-,CASSRTGGGEQYF,TGTGCCAGCAGCCGGACAGGGGGAGGCGAGCAGTACTTC
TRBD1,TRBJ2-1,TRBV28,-,CASSLLWTGNEQFF,TGTGCCAGCAGTCTCCTTTGGACAGGGAATGAGCAGTTCTTC
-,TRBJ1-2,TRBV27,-,CASSLSVGGYGYTF,TGTGCCAGCAGTTTAAGTGTCGGGGGTTATGGCTACACCTTC
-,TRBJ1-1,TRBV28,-,CAGGGGAEAFF,TGTGCAGGAGGGGGAGGGGCTGAAGCTTTCTTT
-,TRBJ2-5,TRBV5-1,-,CASSFRLTGTGGVGETQYF,TGCGCCAGCAGCTTTAGGTTGACCGGGACTGGAGGGGTAGGTGAGACCCAGTACTTC
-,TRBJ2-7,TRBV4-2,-,CASSRHISGTLFYEQYF,TGTGCCAGCAGCCGACATATTTCCGGGACCCTATTCTACGAGCAGTACTTC
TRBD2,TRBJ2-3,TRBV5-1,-,CASSLWTSGSRTDTQYF,TGCGCCAGCAGCTTGTGGACTAGCGGGAGTAGGACAGATACGCAGTATTTT
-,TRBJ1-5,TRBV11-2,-,CASSLSHRAGQPQHF,TGTGCCAGCAGCTTATCTCACAGGGCTGGTCAGCCCCAGCATTTT
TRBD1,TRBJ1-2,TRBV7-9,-,CASSLLSETGVYGYTF,TGTGCCAGCAGCTTGTTGAGTGAGACAGGGGTCTATGGCTACACCTTC
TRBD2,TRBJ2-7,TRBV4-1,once,CASSQGGLAGVYEQYF,TGCGCCAGCAGCCAAGGGGGACTAGCGGGAGTCTACGAGCAGTACTTC
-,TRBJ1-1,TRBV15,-,CATSRPMNTEAFF,TGTGCCACCAGCAGACCGATGAACACTGAAGCTTTCTTT
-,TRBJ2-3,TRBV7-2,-,CASSLGTARTDTQYF,TGTGCCAGCAGCTTAGGGACAGCCCGCACAGATACGCAGTATTTT
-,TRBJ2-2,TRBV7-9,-,CASSWIGEVTGELFF,TGTGCCAGCAGCTGGATAGGGGAAGTTACCGGGGAGCTGTTTTTT
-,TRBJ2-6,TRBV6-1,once,CASSETLSGANVLTF,TGTGCCAGCAGTGAAACCCTCTCTGGGGCCAACGTCCTGACTTTC
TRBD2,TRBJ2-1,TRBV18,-,CASSPSTSGRPYNEQFF,TGTGCCAGCTCACCAAGTACTAGCGGGAGGCCCTACAATGAGCAGTTCTTC
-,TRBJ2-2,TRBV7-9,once,CASSLGHGELFF,TGTGCCAGCAGCTTAGGTCACGGGGAGCTGTTTTTT
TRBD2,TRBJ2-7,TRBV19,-,CASSSGLAGYEQYF,TGTGCCAGTAGTTCCGGACTAGCGGGCTACGAGCAGTACTTC
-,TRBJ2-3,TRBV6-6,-,CASSSGTQYF,TGTGCCAGCAGTTCTGGTACGCAGTATTTT
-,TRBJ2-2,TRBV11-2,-,CASSHRSELFF,TGTGCCAGCAGCCACCGGTCGGAGCTGTTTTTT
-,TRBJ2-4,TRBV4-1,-,CASSQEIYIAKNIQYF,TGCGCCAGCAGCCAAGAAATCTATATAGCCAAAAACATTCAGTACTTC
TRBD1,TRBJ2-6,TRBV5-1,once,CASSLAGQGIAGANVLTF,TGCGCCAGCAGCTTGGCGGGACAGGGAATAGCTGGGGCCAACGTCCTGACTTTC
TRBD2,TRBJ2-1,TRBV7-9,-,CASSFGGSLPNEQFF,TGTGCCAGCAGCTTCGGCGGGAGTCTCCCCAATGAGCAGTTCTTC
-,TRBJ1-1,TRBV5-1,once,CASSPGRKNTEAFF,TGCGCCAGCAGCCCGGGACGCAAGAACACTGAAGCTTTCTTT
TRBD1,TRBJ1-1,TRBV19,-,CASSYWDREQRRAFF,TGTGCCAGTAGTTATTGGGACAGGGAGCAACGGAGAGCTTTCTTT
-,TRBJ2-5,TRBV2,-,CASSEVEVGSPQETQYF,TGTGCCAGCAGTGAAGTCGAAGTCGGGAGCCCGCAAGAGACCCAGTACTTC
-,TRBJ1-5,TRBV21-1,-,CAYRGDFDQPQHF,TGTGCCTACAGGGGAGATTTTGATCAGCCCCAGCATTTT
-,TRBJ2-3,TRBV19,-,CASQEDGFTDTQYF,TGTGCCAGTCAAGAGGACGGGTTCACAGATACGCAGTATTTT
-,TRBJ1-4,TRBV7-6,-,CASSLSRGRSEKLFF,TGTGCCAGCAGCTTGAGTAGGGGCCGGAGTGAAAAACTGTTTTTT
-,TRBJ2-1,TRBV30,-,CAWSAPGWEQFF,TGTGCCTGGAGTGCCCCGGGCTGGGAGCAGTTCTTC